These T cell receptor beta chains were read from a single sample in a study of blood T cell repertoires in COVID-19. TCRdb keeps only in-frame clones here, not all; method: immunoSEQ multiplex PCR. Of approximately 150,000 clones listed, more than 75% are singletons. Sequencing was done on a sample of peripheral blood. The receptors here all came from a man in his forties with acute or convalescent COVID-19. CDR3s include the opening cysteine and the closing phenylalanine or tryptophan. D genes are given only for firm matches. Not every row has a clone size; where given, it reads once, few, many or a size class.

v_call,clone_size,j_call,d_call,cdr3_aa,cdr3_nt
TRBV9,-,TRBJ1-1,TRBD1,CASSGETGHTEAFF,TGTGCCAGCAGCGGCGAGACAGGGCACACTGAAGCTTTCTTT
TRBV6-5,-,TRBJ2-3,TRBD1,CASSFQGASTDTQYF,TGTGCCAGCAGTTTCCAGGGGGCTTCCACAGATACGCAGTATTTT
TRBV2,-,TRBJ1-6,-,CASYFPGGSPLHF,TGTGCCAGCTACTTTCCGGGAGGGTCACCCCTCCACTTT
TRBV2,once,TRBJ1-2,-,CASTPSEGPRYGYTF,TGTGCCAGCACCCCTAGTGAGGGCCCCCGGTATGGCTACACCTTC
TRBV5-4,-,TRBJ2-6,-,CASSFRGEGANVLTF,TGTGCCAGCAGCTTCAGGGGGGAGGGGGCCAACGTCCTGACTTTC
TRBV20-1,-,TRBJ1-4,-,CSVLGREKLFF,TGCAGCGTGTTAGGGAGGGAAAAACTGTTTTTT
TRBV6-5,once,TRBJ1-5,-,CASRQGNQPQHF,TGTGCCAGCAGGCAGGGGAATCAGCCCCAGCATTTT
TRBV27,once,TRBJ2-1,-,CASSPLLVNNEQFF,TGTGCCAGCAGCCCGCTACTGGTGAACAATGAGCAGTTCTTC
TRBV7-7,-,TRBJ1-2,-,CASSPGGGHYGYTF,TGTGCTAGCAGCCCCGGTGGGGGCCACTATGGCTACACCTTC
TRBV7-8,-,TRBJ1-3,TRBD1,CASSPTGTAGNTIYF,TGTGCCAGCAGCCCAACCGGGACAGCTGGAAACACCATATATTTT
TRBV6-2/TRBV6-3,-,TRBJ1-5,-,CASSSNSYQPQHF,TGTGCCAGCAGTTCGAACAGCTATCAGCCCCAGCATTTT
TRBV3-1/TRBV3-2,once,TRBJ2-5,-,CASSPGVRELGETQYF,TGTGCCAGCAGCCCAGGGGTTAGGGAGTTAGGGGAGACCCAGTACTTC
TRBV19,-,TRBJ1-2,-,CASRYGTTGLDGYTF,TGTGCCAGTAGATACGGGACGACAGGTTTGGATGGCTACACCTTC
TRBV27,few,TRBJ1-5,-,CASSLSARGYQPQHF,TGTGCCAGCAGTTTATCAGCTCGGGGGTATCAGCCCCAGCATTTT
TRBV6-1,-,TRBJ2-7,-,CASSETRKQYF,TGTGCCAGCAGTGAGACTAGAAAGCAGTACTTC
TRBV30,-,TRBJ2-7,TRBD1,CAWSATGISYEQYF,TGTGCCTGGAGTGCGACAGGGATCTCCTACGAGCAGTACTTC
TRBV6-5,-,TRBJ1-2,-,CASSYNDRLYGYTF,TGTGCCAGCAGTTACAACGACAGGCTCTATGGCTACACCTTC